This record concerns one T cell receptor (beta chain) sequence. Antigen specificity is unknown. An end of the junction differs from the germline gene, which may be a read error. The CDR3 consists of 16 residues. Germline lookup yields CDR1 KGHSH and CDR2 LQKENI. Only in-frame clones appear in the TCRdb table, and some are missing; sequencing was by immunoSEQ multiplex PCR. The sample has some 76,000 clones, around 92% seen once. This entry comes from a study of lymphopenia after photon versus proton radiotherapy. Study findings and constraints: Oligoclonal CD8+ Temra expansion after nadir drove photon patients' diversity drop.

The J gene is TRBJ1-1, the V gene TRBV18; the match to TRBD1 covers 7 bases. The sequencing here drew on peripheral blood, taken from a patient treated with photon-based radiotherapy. The sequence came from a woman between 35 and 50 years old with cholangiocarcinoma. CDR3 amino acids: CASSPPGRGANTEAFF. The CDR3 coding sequence is TGTGCCAGCTCGCCACCGGGCAGGGGGGCTAACACTGAAGCTTTCTTT.